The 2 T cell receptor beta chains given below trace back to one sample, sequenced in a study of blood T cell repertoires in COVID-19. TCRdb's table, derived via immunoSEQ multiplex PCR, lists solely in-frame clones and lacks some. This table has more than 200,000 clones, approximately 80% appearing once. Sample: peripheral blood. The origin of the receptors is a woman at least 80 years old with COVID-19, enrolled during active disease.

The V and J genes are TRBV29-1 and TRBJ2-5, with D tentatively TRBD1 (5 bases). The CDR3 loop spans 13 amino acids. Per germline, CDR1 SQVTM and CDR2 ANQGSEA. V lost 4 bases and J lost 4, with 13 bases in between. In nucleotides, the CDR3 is TGCAGCGTTGGGACCCCTGGGGCAGAGACCCAGTACTTC. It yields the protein CSVGTPGAETQYF.

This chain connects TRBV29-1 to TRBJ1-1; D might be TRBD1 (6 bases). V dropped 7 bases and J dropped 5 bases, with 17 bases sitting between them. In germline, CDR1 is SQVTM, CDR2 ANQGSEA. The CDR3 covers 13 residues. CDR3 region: CSARRTAGTEAFF. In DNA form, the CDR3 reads TGCAGCGCCAGACGGACAGCGGGAACTGAAGCTTTCTTT.